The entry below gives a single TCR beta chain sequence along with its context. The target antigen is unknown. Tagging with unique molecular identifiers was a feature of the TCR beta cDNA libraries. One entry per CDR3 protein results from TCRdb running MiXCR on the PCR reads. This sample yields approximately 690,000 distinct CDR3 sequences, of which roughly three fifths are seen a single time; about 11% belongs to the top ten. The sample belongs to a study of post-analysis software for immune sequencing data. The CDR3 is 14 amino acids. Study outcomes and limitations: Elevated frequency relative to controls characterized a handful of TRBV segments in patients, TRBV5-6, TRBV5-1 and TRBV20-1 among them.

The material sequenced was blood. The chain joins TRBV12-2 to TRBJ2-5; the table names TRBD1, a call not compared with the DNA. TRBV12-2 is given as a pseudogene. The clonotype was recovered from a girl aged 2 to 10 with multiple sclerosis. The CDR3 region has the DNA TGTGCAAGTCGCTGCGGAACAGCTCAAGAGACCCAGTACTTC. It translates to CASRCGTAQETQYF.